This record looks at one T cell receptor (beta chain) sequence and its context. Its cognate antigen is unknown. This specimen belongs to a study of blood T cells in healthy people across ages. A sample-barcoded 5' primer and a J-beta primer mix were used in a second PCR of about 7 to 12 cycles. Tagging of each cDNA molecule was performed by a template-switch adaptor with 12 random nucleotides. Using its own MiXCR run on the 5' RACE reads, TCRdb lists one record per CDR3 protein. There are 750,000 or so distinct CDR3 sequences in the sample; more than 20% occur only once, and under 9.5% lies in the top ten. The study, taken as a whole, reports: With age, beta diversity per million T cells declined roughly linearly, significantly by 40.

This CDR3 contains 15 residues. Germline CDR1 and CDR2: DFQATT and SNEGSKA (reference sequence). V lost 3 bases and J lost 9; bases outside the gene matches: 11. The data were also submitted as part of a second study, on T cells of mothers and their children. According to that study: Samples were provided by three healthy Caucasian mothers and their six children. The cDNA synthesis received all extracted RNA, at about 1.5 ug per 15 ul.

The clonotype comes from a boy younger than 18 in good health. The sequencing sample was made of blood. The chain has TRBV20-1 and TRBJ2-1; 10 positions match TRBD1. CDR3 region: CSARVRDRGYSEQFF. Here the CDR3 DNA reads TGCAGTGCTAGGGTCCGGGACAGGGGTTATAGTGAGCAGTTCTTC.